This T cell receptor (beta chain) was recovered during a study of blood T cells in healthy people across ages. Donors ranged from about 6 to 95 years old and were healthy Caucasians in Russia. Only a few counts were recorded for this clonotype. This CDR3 comprises 16 residues. Germline CDR1 SGHTA, CDR2 FQGNSA. J was trimmed by 2 bases and V by 1 base; bases with no gene match: 3. The use of a sample-barcoded 5' primer and a J-beta primer mix characterized a second PCR of roughly 6 to 12 cycles. Each CDR3 protein gets one entry after TCRdb re-called the 5' RACE reads with MiXCR. Here the sample spans approximately 690,000 distinct CDR3 sequences, roughly 50% being singletons.

This sequence joins TRBV7-2 and TRBJ2-2, with TRBD2 identical over 8 bases. Sequencing input: blood. This clonotype was sampled from a man aged 60 to 75 in good health. CDR3 bases: TGTGCCAGCAGCTTAGTAGCGGGGCCCAACACCGGGGAGCTGTTTTTT. Protein sequence: CASSLVAGPNTGELFF.